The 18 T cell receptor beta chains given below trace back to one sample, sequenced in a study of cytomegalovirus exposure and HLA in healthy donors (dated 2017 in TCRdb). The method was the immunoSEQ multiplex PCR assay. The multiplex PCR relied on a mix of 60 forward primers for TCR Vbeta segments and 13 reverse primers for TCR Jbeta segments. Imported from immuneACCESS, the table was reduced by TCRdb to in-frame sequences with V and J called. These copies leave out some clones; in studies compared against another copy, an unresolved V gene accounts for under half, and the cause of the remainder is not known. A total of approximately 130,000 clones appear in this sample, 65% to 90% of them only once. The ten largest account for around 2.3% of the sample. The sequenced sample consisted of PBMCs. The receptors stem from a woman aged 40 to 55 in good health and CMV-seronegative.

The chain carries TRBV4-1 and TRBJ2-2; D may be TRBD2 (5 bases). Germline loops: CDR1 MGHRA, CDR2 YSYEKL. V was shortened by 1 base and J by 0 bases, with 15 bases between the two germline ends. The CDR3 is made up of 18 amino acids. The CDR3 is CASSQGRGLSANTGELFF. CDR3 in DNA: TGCGCCAGCAGCCAAGGGAGAGGTCTTAGCGCGAACACCGGGGAGCTGTTTTTT.

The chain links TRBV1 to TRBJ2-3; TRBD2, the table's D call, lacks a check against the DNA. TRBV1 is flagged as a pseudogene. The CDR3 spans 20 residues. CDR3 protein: CTSSQEDTPSYPRGTDTQYF. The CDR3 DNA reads TGCACCAGCAGCCAAGAAGATACCCCTAGCTACCCACGAGGCACAGATACGCAGTATTTT.

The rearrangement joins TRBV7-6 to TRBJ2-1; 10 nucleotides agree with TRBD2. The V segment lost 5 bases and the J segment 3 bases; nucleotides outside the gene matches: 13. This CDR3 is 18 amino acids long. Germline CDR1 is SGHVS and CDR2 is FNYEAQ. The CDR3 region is CASSLRPLAGVNYNEQFF. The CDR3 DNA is TGTGCCAGCAGCCTAAGGCCTCTAGCGGGGGTAAACTACAATGAGCAGTTCTTC.

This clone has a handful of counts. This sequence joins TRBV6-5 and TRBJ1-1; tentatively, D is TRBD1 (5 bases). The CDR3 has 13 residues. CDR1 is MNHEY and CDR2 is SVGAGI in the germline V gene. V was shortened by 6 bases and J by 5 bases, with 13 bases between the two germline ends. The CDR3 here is CASREGKRTEAFF. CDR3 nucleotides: TGTGCCAGCAGGGAGGGGAAACGGACTGAAGCTTTCTTT.

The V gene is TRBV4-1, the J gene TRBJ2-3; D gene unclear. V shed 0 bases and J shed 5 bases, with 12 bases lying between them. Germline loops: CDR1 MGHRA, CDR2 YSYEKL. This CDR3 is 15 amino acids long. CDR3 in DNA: TGCGCCAGCAGCCAAGACTGGGCAGCCGGAGATACGCAGTATTTT. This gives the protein CASSQDWAAGDTQYF.

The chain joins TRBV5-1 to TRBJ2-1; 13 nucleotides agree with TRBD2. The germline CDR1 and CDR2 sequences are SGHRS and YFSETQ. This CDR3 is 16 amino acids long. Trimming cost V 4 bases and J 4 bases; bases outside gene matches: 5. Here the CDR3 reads CASSTRTSGGYNEQFF. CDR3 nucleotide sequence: TGCGCCAGCAGCACCCGGACTAGCGGGGGTTACAATGAGCAGTTCTTC.

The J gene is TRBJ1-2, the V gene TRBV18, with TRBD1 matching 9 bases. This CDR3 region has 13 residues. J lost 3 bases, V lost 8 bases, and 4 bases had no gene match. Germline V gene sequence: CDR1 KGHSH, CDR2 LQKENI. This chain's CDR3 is CASAQGADYGYTF. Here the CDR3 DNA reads TGTGCCAGCGCACAGGGGGCCGACTATGGCTACACCTTC.

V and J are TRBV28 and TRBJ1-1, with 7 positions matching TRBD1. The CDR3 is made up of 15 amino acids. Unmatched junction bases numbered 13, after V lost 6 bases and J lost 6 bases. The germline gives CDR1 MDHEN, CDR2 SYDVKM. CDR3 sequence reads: CASRGGRQGIPEAFF. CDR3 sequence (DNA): TGTGCCAGCAGAGGGGGTCGACAGGGAATTCCTGAAGCTTTCTTT.

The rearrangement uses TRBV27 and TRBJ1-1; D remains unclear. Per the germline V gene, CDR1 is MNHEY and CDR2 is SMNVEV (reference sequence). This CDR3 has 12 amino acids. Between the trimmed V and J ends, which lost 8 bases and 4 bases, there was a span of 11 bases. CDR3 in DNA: TGTGCCAGCGGCCTTAGCCTCACTGAAGCTTTCTTT. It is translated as CASGLSLTEAFF.

The CDR3 coding sequence is TGTGCCAGTAGTAACGGGGGGCGAGAAGCTTTCTTT. Residues: CASSNGGREAFF. The rearrangement joins TRBV19 to TRBJ1-1, with a possible D match to TRBD1 (6 bases). Germline CDR1 and CDR2: LNHDA and SQIVND (reference sequence). Trimming shortened V by 4 bases and J by 8 bases, and 11 bases separated the two germline ends. The CDR3 contains 12 residues.

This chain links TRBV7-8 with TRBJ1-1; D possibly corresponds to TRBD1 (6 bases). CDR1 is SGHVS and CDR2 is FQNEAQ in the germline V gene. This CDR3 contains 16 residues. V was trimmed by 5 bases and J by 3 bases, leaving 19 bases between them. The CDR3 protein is CASSLPLGGADTEAFF. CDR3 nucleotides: TGTGCCAGCAGCCTACCGTTGGGGGGGGCCGACACTGAAGCTTTCTTT.

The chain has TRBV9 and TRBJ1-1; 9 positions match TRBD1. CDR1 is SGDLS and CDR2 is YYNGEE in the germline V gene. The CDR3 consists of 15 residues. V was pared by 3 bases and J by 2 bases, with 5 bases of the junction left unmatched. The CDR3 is CASSAPGQGNTEAFF. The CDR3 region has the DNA TGTGCCAGCAGCGCGCCGGGACAGGGTAACACTGAAGCTTTCTTT.

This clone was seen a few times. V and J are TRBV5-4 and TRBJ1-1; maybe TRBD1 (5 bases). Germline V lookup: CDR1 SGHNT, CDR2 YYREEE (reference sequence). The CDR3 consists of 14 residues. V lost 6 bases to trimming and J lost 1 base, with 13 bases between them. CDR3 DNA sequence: TGTGCCAGCATTAGGTGGGGGGAGAACACTGAAGCTTTCTTT. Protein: CASIRWGENTEAFF.

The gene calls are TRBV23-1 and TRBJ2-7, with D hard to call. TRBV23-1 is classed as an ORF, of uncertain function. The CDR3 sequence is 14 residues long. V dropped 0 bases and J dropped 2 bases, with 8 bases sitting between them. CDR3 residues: CASSQSIHPYEQYF. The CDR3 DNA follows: TGCGCCAGCAGTCAATCGATACACCCCTACGAGCAGTACTTC.

CDR3 nucleotide sequence: TGCGCCAGCAGCCGGCCCGGGACTAGCGGGAGGGGAAGCCAAGAGACCCAGTACTTC. Its protein is CASSRPGTSGRGSQETQYF. The chain carries TRBV4-1 and TRBJ2-5, with 16 bases that match TRBD2. CDR3 size: 19 residues. The J segment lost 1 base and the V segment lost 4 bases, leaving 9 bases of the junction unmatched. Germline V lookup: CDR1 MGHRA, CDR2 YSYEKL.

The CDR3 DNA reads as TGTGCCAGCAGCCGACAATCGAATCAGCCCCAGCATTTT. Protein: CASSRQSNQPQHF. V and J are TRBV5-6 and TRBJ1-5; D call uncertain. This CDR3 spans 13 amino acids. CDR1 and CDR2 from the germline V gene are SGHDT and YYEEEE. Trimming left V 4 bases short and J 4 bases short, with 9 bases between.

The CDR3 nucleotides read TGTGCCAGCAGCGTAGGGTCGGCGGGTGAAAAACTGTTTTTT. This translates into CASSVGSAGEKLFF. The rearrangement joins TRBV9 to TRBJ1-4; no clear D gene. With 0 bases removed from V and 7 bases from J, the gap between germline ends came to 10 bases. The germline V gene has CDR1 SGDLS and CDR2 YYNGEE. The CDR3 sequence is 14 residues long.

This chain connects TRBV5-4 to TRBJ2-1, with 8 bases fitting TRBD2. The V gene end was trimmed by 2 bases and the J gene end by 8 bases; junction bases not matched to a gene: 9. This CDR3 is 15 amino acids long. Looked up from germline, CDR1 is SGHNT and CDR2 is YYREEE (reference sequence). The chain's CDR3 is CASSFLGRVIDEQFF. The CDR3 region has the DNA TGTGCCAGCAGCTTCCTCGGGAGGGTAATCGATGAGCAGTTCTTC.